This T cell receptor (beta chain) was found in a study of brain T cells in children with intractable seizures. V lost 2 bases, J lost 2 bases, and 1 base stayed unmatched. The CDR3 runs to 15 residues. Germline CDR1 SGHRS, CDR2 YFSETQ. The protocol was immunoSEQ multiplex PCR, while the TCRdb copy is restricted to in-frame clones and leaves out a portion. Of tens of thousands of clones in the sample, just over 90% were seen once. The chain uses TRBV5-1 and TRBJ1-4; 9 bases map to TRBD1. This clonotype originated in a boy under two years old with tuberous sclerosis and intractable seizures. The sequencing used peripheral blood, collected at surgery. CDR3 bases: TGCGCCAGCAGCTTACAGGGGGCGACTAATGAAAAACTGTTTTTT. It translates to CASSLQGATNEKLFF.